These T cell receptor beta chains were read from a single sample in a study of siplizumab effects on memory and regulatory T cells. Only in-frame clones appear in the TCRdb table, and some are missing; sequencing was by immunoSEQ multiplex PCR. The sample holds about 50,000 clones, 87% seen once. The specimen sequenced was naive CD8+ T cells sorted from blood. The origin of the receptors is a human donor in good health. Both conserved end residues are part of each CDR3. D genes are given only for firm matches. A clone size is listed for some rows: how often the clone was seen (once, few, many), or a class if it is expanded.

V gene	J gene	clone size	D gene	CDR3 protein	CDR3 DNA
TRBV9	TRBJ2-7	once	TRBD2	CASSVEGLAGYEQYF	TGTGCCAGCAGCGTAGAGGGACTAGCGGGCTACGAGCAGTACTTC
TRBV6-5	TRBJ2-7	-	-	CASQTGYEQYF	TGTGCCAGCCAGACAGGATACGAGCAGTACTTC
TRBV5-1	TRBJ2-5	-	TRBD1	CARSSRDRWAQETQYF	TGCGCCAGAAGTAGCCGGGACAGGTGGGCCCAAGAGACCCAGTACTTC
TRBV18	TRBJ2-3	-	-	CASSPERDRTDTQYF	TGTGCCAGCTCACCAGAACGGGACCGCACAGATACGCAGTATTTT
TRBV21-1	TRBJ1-5	-	-	CALMGYSNQPQHF	TGTGCCTTAATGGGCTATAGCAATCAGCCCCAGCATTTT
TRBV19	TRBJ2-7	-	-	CASSIGDTFYEQYF	TGTGCCAGTAGTATAGGGGACACCTTCTACGAGCAGTACTTC
TRBV2	TRBJ2-5	once	-	CASSAGEETQYF	TGTGCCAGCAGTGCCGGGGAAGAGACCCAGTACTTC
TRBV6-5	TRBJ1-1	-	TRBD1	CASTSQGSAEAFF	TGTGCCAGCACCTCACAGGGGTCGGCTGAAGCTTTCTTT
TRBV9	TRBJ1-3	-	-	CASSARGVPSSGNTIYF	TGTGCCAGCAGCGCCCGAGGGGTTCCGAGCTCTGGAAACACCATATATTTT
TRBV9	TRBJ2-7	-	-	CASSLAGTFSYEQYF	TGTGCCAGCAGCTTGGCCGGGACATTTTCCTACGAGCAGTACTTC
TRBV23-1	TRBJ2-1	-	-	CASSQLPKRSYNEQFF	TGCGCCAGCAGTCAATTACCTAAACGCTCCTACAATGAGCAGTTCTTC
TRBV5-6	TRBJ1-2	-	-	CASSLAPNGYTF	TGTGCCAGCAGCTTGGCCCCGAATGGCTACACCTTC
TRBV5-4	TRBJ2-7	once	-	CASSSRDGEQYF	TGTGCCAGCAGCTCCAGGGATGGCGAGCAGTACTTC
TRBV6-5	TRBJ1-3	once	-	CASSLSLSGNTIYF	TGTGCCAGCAGTCTCTCCCTCTCTGGAAACACCATATATTTT
TRBV10-3	TRBJ2-1	-	TRBD2	CAIRRGLADSSYNEQFF	TGTGCCATCAGAAGGGGACTAGCCGATAGCTCCTACAATGAGCAGTTCTTC
TRBV6-1	TRBJ2-2	-	-	CASSEWQPTGGLFF	TGTGCCAGCAGTGAATGGCAGCCCACCGGGGGGCTGTTTTTT
TRBV7-9	TRBJ2-2	-	TRBD1	CASSFFGTGYTGELFF	TGTGCCAGCAGCTTTTTCGGGACAGGGTACACCGGGGAGCTGTTTTTT
TRBV6-1	TRBJ2-7	-	-	CATGYEQYF	TGTGCCACCGGCTACGAGCAGTACTTC
TRBV27	TRBJ1-1	-	TRBD1	CASSPTTGGLSTEAFF	TGTGCCAGCAGCCCCACGACAGGGGGCCTTAGCACTGAAGCTTTCTTT
TRBV13	TRBJ2-1	-	TRBD2	CASRSTSASYNEQFF	TGTGCCAGCAGGTCGACTAGCGCCTCCTACAATGAGCAGTTCTTC
TRBV7-6	TRBJ2-7	-	TRBD2	CASSSGLAYEQYF	TGTGCCAGCAGCTCGGGACTAGCCTACGAGCAGTACTTC
TRBV5-5	TRBJ1-5	few	-	CASSGTAGMSQPQHF	TGTGCCAGCAGCGGGACGGCAGGGATGAGTCAGCCCCAGCATTTT
TRBV9	TRBJ2-7	-	-	CASSVEVISYEQYF	TGTGCCAGCAGCGTAGAGGTCATCTCCTACGAGCAGTACTTC
TRBV6-5	TRBJ1-1	-	-	CASSSTGNTEAFF	TGTGCCAGCAGCTCAACAGGGAACACTGAAGCTTTCTTT
TRBV10-1	TRBJ2-7	once	-	CASSEELSYEQYF	TGCGCCAGCAGTGAGGAACTATCCTACGAGCAGTACTTC
TRBV6-5	TRBJ2-1	-	-	CASTPQAGYNEQFF	TGTGCCAGCACTCCCCAAGCGGGTTACAATGAGCAGTTCTTC
TRBV5-6	TRBJ1-1	-	-	CASSPLKNTEAFF	TGTGCCAGCAGCCCTCTCAAGAACACTGAAGCTTTCTTT
TRBV27	TRBJ1-5	-	TRBD1	CASSLSIGTVNQPQHF	TGTGCCAGCAGTTTATCGATTGGGACAGTTAATCAGCCCCAGCATTTT
TRBV27	TRBJ2-7	once	-	CASSAPGLAEQYF	TGTGCCAGCAGTGCTCCCGGGCTTGCCGAGCAGTACTTC
TRBV7-9	TRBJ2-7	-	-	CASSRRDGYEQYF	TGTGCCAGCAGCCGACGTGACGGTTACGAGCAGTACTTC
TRBV6-6	TRBJ1-1	-	-	CASSYTEAFF	TGTGCCAGCAGTTACACTGAAGCTTTCTTT
TRBV21-1	TRBJ2-7	-	-	CASSKAPSSYEQYF	TGTGCCAGCAGCAAAGCGCCCAGTTCCTACGAGCAGTACTTC
TRBV6-5	TRBJ1-2	-	TRBD1	CASSKGTGANYGYTF	TGTGCCAGCAGTAAAGGGACAGGGGCTAACTATGGCTACACCTTC
TRBV4-1	TRBJ2-5	-	TRBD2	CASSQGPSGSVGDETQYF	TGCGCCAGCAGCCAAGGGCCTAGCGGGAGCGTCGGAGATGAGACCCAGTACTTC
TRBV4-1	TRBJ2-5	once	TRBD2	CASSQVNGLAGETQYF	TGCGCCAGCAGCCAAGTTAATGGACTAGCGGGAGAGACCCAGTACTTC
TRBV13	TRBJ1-2	-	TRBD1	CASSGSTGQRYYGYTF	TGTGCCAGCAGCGGATCAACGGGACAGAGATACTATGGCTACACCTTC
TRBV2	TRBJ2-3	-	TRBD2	CASSEDVAGRGTDTQYF	TGTGCCAGCAGTGAAGATGTAGCAGGGAGGGGCACAGATACGCAGTATTTT
TRBV7-8	TRBJ2-2	-	TRBD2	CASIPWGSGGRDGELFF	TGTGCCAGCATCCCGTGGGGTAGCGGGGGAAGGGACGGGGAGCTGTTTTTT
TRBV27	TRBJ1-2	-	TRBD1	CASSTSTGTNYGYTF	TGTGCCAGCAGTACCTCGACAGGGACCAACTATGGCTACACCTTC
TRBV27	TRBJ2-2	-	-	CASSLVHPGELFF	TGTGCCAGCAGTTTAGTCCACCCCGGGGAGCTGTTTTTT
TRBV4-2	TRBJ1-1	-	TRBD1	CASRDRDLVTEAFF	TGTGCCAGCAGGGACAGGGATTTGGTGACTGAAGCTTTCTTT
TRBV13	TRBJ2-7	-	-	CASSNSGRSYEQYF	TGTGCCAGCAGCAACTCAGGGAGAAGCTACGAGCAGTACTTC
TRBV7-9	TRBJ1-1	-	TRBD1	CASSLGPGGGTEAFF	TGTGCCAGCAGCTTAGGGCCAGGGGGTGGCACTGAAGCTTTCTTT
TRBV19	TRBJ2-7	once	TRBD2	CASSIGTSGYYEQYF	TGTGCCAGTAGTATTGGGACTAGCGGATATTACGAGCAGTACTTC
TRBV5-6	TRBJ2-7	few	-	CASSSTQVVVGYEQYF	TGTGCCAGCAGCTCAACACAGGTCGTAGTAGGCTACGAGCAGTACTTC
TRBV19	TRBJ1-5	-	-	CASRSWTDPPSAGNQPQHF	TGTGCCAGTAGGTCTTGGACAGATCCCCCAAGCGCGGGCAATCAGCCCCAGCATTTT